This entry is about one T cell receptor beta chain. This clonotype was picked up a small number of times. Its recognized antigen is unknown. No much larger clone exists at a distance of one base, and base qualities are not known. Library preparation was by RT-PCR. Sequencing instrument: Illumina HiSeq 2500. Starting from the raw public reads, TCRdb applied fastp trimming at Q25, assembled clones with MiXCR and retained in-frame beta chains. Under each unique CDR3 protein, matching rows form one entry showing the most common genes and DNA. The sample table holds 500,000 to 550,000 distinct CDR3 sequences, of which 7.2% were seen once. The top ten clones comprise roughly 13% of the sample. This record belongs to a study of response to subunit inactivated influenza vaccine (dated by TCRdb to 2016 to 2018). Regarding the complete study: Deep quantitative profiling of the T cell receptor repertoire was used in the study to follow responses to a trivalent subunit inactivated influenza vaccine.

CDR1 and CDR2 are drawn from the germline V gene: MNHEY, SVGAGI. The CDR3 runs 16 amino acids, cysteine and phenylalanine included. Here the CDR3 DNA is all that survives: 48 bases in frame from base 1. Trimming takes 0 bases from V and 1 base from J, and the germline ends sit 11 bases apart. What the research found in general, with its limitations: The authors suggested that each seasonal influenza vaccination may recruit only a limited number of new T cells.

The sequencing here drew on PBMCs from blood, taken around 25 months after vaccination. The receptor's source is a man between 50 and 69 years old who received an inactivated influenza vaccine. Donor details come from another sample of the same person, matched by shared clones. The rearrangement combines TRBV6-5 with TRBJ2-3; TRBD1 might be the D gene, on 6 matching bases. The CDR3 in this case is CASSYSSGVGTDTQYF. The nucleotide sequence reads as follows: TGTGCCAGCAGTTACTCTTCAGGGGTAGGCACAGATACGCAGTATTTT.